The 18 T cell receptor beta chains below were found in one sample sequenced in a study of OX40 agonist ivuxolimab in advanced cancers. TCRdb keeps only in-frame clones here, not all; method: immunoSEQ multiplex PCR. The table has some 66,000 clones, about four fifths seen once; the top ten hold 2% to 2.5%. The sequencing used CD4+ or CD8+ T cells sorted from blood, collected in a trial of the OX40 agonist ivuxolimab. All receptors come from an adult with an advanced solid tumor such as melanoma, head and neck, liver or kidney cancer.

By frequency in the sample, this clone is large. This sequence joins TRBV6-1 and TRBJ2-7; D might be TRBD1 or TRBD2, each matching 5 bases. The CDR3 runs 14 residues. V was cut by 0 bases and J by 3 bases, with 9 bases left in between. Germline V gene lookup returns CDR1 MNHNS and CDR2 SASEGT. CDR3 sequence reads: CASSEAGTVYEQYF. The DNA for the CDR3 is TGTGCCAGCAGTGAAGCGGGGACGGTCTACGAGCAGTACTTC.

This clone was observed a few times. The J gene is TRBJ1-4, the V gene TRBV28; no definite D call. V lost 3 bases and J 4 bases, leaving 9 bases between the germline ends. Germline V gene lookup returns CDR1 MDHEN and CDR2 SYDVKM. The CDR3 runs 14 residues. The CDR3 nucleotides read TGTGCCAGCAGTTTCTCGGGCCTTAATGAAAAACTGTTTTTT. Amino acids: CASSFSGLNEKLFF.

The chain uses TRBV10-2 and TRBJ2-6; no definite D call. The V end was cut by 3 bases, the J end by 0 bases, with 9 bases between. CDR1 and CDR2 (germline): WSHSY, SAAADI. The CDR3 consists of 16 residues. The CDR3 here is CASSEKPLSGANVLTF. For the CDR3, the DNA is TGCGCCAGCAGTGAAAAGCCGCTCTCTGGGGCCAACGTCCTGACTTTC.

This chain uses TRBV6-5 with TRBJ2-3; unclear D gene. The germline V gene encodes CDR1 MNHEY and CDR2 SVGAGI. With 2 bases removed from V and 3 bases from J, the gap between germline ends came to 15 bases. The CDR3 runs to 16 residues. The CDR3 coding sequence is TGTGCCAGCAGTTACGAGGCCCCCGGTGGAACAGATACGCAGTATTTT. This gives the protein CASSYEAPGGTDTQYF.

This clone was observed a single time. The chain recombines TRBV7-2 with TRBJ1-2; D is unclear. CDR1 and CDR2 (germline): SGHTA, FQGNSA. Trimming stripped 1 base from V and 7 bases from J, with 10 bases between. CDR3 length: 13 amino acids. In DNA form, the CDR3 reads TGTGCCAGCAGCTTAGAGAGCGCGGGTGGCTACACCTTC. Its protein is CASSLESAGGYTF.

V gene TRBV7-2 combines with J gene TRBJ1-2, with D possibly TRBD1 on 6 matching bases. The CDR3 has 14 amino acids. Germline CDR1 is SGHTA and CDR2 is FQGNSA. Trimming removed 7 bases at V and 2 bases at J, with 14 bases between. The CDR3, as DNA: TGTGCCAGCACCCCCCCGGGGGCGAACTATGGCTACACCTTC. This sequence encodes CASTPPGANYGYTF.

V and J are TRBV6-5 and TRBJ2-4; tentative D call: TRBD1 (6 bases). The germline gives CDR1 MNHEY, CDR2 SVGAGI. CDR3 length equals 15 residues. Trimming shortened V by 9 bases and J by 1 base, and 16 bases separated the two germline ends. The CDR3 bases are TGTGCCAGGTGGGGGCAAAGAACGGCCAAAAACATTCAGTACTTC. It encodes CARWGQRTAKNIQYF.

The genes are TRBV4-2 and TRBJ1-2; 7 nucleotides agree with TRBD1. V shed 3 bases and J 4 bases; nucleotides not matched to a gene: 5. This CDR3 is 14 amino acids long. In germline, CDR1 is LGHNA, CDR2 YNFKEQ. CDR3 nucleotide sequence: TGTGCCAGCAGCCAGGACAGGACAGGCTATGGCTACACCTTC. The encoded protein is CASSQDRTGYGYTF.

The V and J genes are TRBV5-1 and TRBJ1-1, with 7 bases matching TRBD1. The CDR3 is 15 amino acids. Germline CDR1 and CDR2: SGHRS and YFSETQ. Trimming at V came to 3 bases and at J to 1 base, leaving 6 bases not matched to a gene. The CDR3 sequence: CASSSRQGGNTEAFF. CDR3 DNA: TGCGCCAGCAGCTCGAGACAGGGAGGGAACACTGAAGCTTTCTTT.

The chain couples TRBV7-8 to TRBJ2-1; TRBD2 matches 8 bases. The ends lost 0 bases at V and 9 bases at J; junction bases unmatched: 1. Germline-derived CDR1 and CDR2 are SGHVS and FQNEAQ. The CDR3 consists of 13 residues. CDR3 loop: CASSLALAGEQFF. The DNA for the CDR3 is TGTGCCAGCAGCTTAGCTCTAGCGGGTGAGCAGTTCTTC.

V usage is TRBV11-3 and J usage is TRBJ2-1, with D possibly TRBD1 on 5 matching bases. The CDR3 is 15 residues long. Germline loops: CDR1 SGHNT, CDR2 YENEEA. Trimming pared 3 bases from V and 4 bases from J, leaving 13 bases between. DNA for the CDR3: TGTGCCAGCAGCTTTTTAGGGGCTAGTTACAATGAGCAGTTCTTC. This gives the protein CASSFLGASYNEQFF. Combining the CDR3 with reference TRBV11-3 and TRBJ2-1 gives the whole variable domain EAGVVQSPRYKIIEKKQPVAFWCNPISGHNTLYWYLQNLGQGPELLIRYENEEAVDDSQLPKDRFSAERLKGVDSTLKIQPAELGDSAVYLCASSFLGASYNEQFFGPGTRLTVL.

This rearrangement joins TRBV5-1 to TRBJ1-2; TRBD1 is a possible D gene (6 bases). V lost 4 bases and J 4 bases, leaving 14 bases between the germline ends. CDR3 length equals 14 residues. Germline CDR1 reads SGHRS; CDR2 reads YFSETQ. As DNA, the CDR3 is TGCGCCAGCAGCGCAACAGGGTCTAGCTATGGCTACACCTTC. It specifies CASSATGSSYGYTF.

This chain links TRBV7-2 with TRBJ1-1; D unclear. V dropped 5 bases and J dropped 10 bases, with 17 bases sitting between them. The CDR3 totals 13 residues. The germline CDR1 and CDR2 sequences are SGHTA and FQGNSA. The CDR3 loop is CASSPTGPPVAFF. The CDR3 bases are TGTGCCAGCAGCCCCACCGGGCCTCCCGTAGCTTTCTTT.

The J gene is TRBJ2-7, the V gene TRBV4-3; 8 nucleotides align to TRBD1. The ends lost 4 bases at V and 4 bases at J; junction bases unmatched: 6. Germline CDR1 is LGHNA and CDR2 is YSLEER. The CDR3 length is 14 residues. The CDR3: CASSRDRGRYEQYF. DNA for the CDR3: TGCGCCAGCAGCCGAGACAGGGGCCGTTACGAGCAGTACTTC.

DNA for the CDR3: TGTGCTAGTGGAAGACAGTTGGGGGTGGACACCATATATTTT. Translation: CASGRQLGVDTIYF. This chain connects TRBV12-5 to TRBJ1-3; D perhaps matches TRBD1 (5 bases). Germline loops: CDR1 LGHNT, CDR2 FRNRAP. This CDR3 spans 14 amino acids. Trimming took off 6 bases at V and 8 bases at J, with 17 bases between the two ends.

This clone was seen at least ten times. The chain uses TRBV5-8 and TRBJ2-1, with D perhaps TRBD1 (6 bases). V lost 3 bases to trimming and J lost 9 bases, with 7 bases between them. Germline CDR1 reads SGHTS; CDR2 reads YDEGEE. The CDR3 sequence is 11 residues long. The CDR3 coding sequence is TGTGCCAGCAGCTGGACAGTTGAGCAGTTCTTC. This translates into CASSWTVEQFF. Variable domain in full (rest from reference TRBV5-8 and TRBJ2-1): EAGVTQSPTHLIKTRGQQATLRCSPISGHTSVYWYQQALGLGLQFLLWYDEGEERNRGNFPPRFSGRQFPNYSSELNVNALELEDSALYLCASSWTVEQFFGPGTRLTVL.

The V call is TRBV7-3, the J call TRBJ2-3, with D perhaps matching TRBD2 (6 bases). This CDR3 region has 15 residues. Looked up from germline, CDR1 is SGHTA and CDR2 is FQGTGA. V lost 4 bases, J lost 7 bases, and 18 bases lay in between. CDR3 in amino acids: CASSSGTPGYHTQYF. CDR3 DNA sequence: TGTGCCAGCAGCTCCGGGACTCCCGGTTATCATACGCAGTATTTT.

Only a few counts were recorded for this clone. CDR3 nucleotide sequence: TGCGCCAGCAGTGGAATCGGACTAGGGGCCCACGAGCAGTACTTC. Translated: CASSGIGLGAHEQYF. This chain links TRBV10-1 with TRBJ2-7; 7 nucleotides agree with TRBD2. The CDR3 runs 15 residues. Germline CDR1 and CDR2: WNHNN and SYGVQD (reference sequence). With V trimmed by 4 bases and J by 5 bases, 11 bases remained unmatched.